One sample yielded the 5 T cell receptor beta chains listed below, sequenced in a study of glioma-infiltrating T cells after dendritic cell vaccination. Assay used: immunoSEQ multiplex PCR; TCRdb lists only in-frame clones, some missing. The table includes around 62,000 clones, approximately 78% detected once. This specimen consisted of blood, obtained before dendritic cell vaccination. The receptors stem from a human donor with glioblastoma.

The rearrangement uses TRBV28 and TRBJ1-2; 7 positions agree with TRBD1. Trimming cost V 3 bases and J 2 bases; bases outside gene matches: 6. CDR1 is MDHEN and CDR2 is SYDVKM in the germline V gene. This CDR3 is 15 amino acids long. CDR3 protein: CASSLGTELNYGYTF. The CDR3 nucleotides read TGTGCCAGCAGTTTGGGGACAGAGTTAAACTATGGCTACACCTTC.

V gene TRBV5-4 combines with J gene TRBJ1-4; D is perhaps TRBD1 (5 bases). Trimming cost V 2 bases and J 8 bases, with 13 bases left between them. Germline assignment: CDR1 SGHNT and CDR2 YYREEE (reference sequence). CDR3 length equals 14 residues. The CDR3 spells CASSFGGRDEKLFF. For the CDR3, the DNA is TGTGCCAGCAGCTTTGGGGGGAGGGACGAAAAACTGTTTTTT.

The rearrangement uses TRBV5-4 and TRBJ2-1; TRBD1 agrees at 8 bases. This CDR3 comprises 16 residues. Per the germline V gene, CDR1 is SGHNT and CDR2 is YYREEE (reference sequence). Losses at the gene ends were 5 bases for V and 7 bases for J; bases not matched to a gene: 14. The CDR3 nucleotides read TGTGCCAGCAGTCCCCCCGCAGGGGGCGCAGGGAATGAGCAGTTCTTC. It encodes CASSPPAGGAGNEQFF.

The chain couples TRBV4-2 to TRBJ2-7; 10 positions match TRBD2. V lost 4 bases, J lost 2 bases, and 5 bases stayed unmatched. The CDR3 is 15 amino acids. Germline assignment: CDR1 LGHNA and CDR2 YNFKEQ. The CDR3 protein is CASSPRTSGTYEQYF. The CDR3 bases are TGTGCCAGCAGCCCACGGACTAGCGGTACCTACGAGCAGTACTTC.

The genes are TRBV5-1 and TRBJ2-3, with TRBD2 identical over 11 bases. Losses at the gene ends were 4 bases for V and 11 bases for J; bases not matched to a gene: 6. Germline CDR1 and CDR2: SGHRS and YFSETQ. The CDR3 is made up of 13 amino acids. The CDR3 loop is CASSRGSGGGQYF. The CDR3 region has the DNA TGCGCCAGCAGCAGAGGTAGCGGGGGGGGGCAGTATTTT.